This TCR beta chain is drawn from a study of T cells after yellow fever vaccination. Study-wide background: Each low-cell-number fraction was prepared by means of SMART-Seq v4 Ultra Low Input.

Via MiXCR, TCRdb re-called the 5' RACE reads, giving one row per CDR3 protein. The top ten hold about 25% of the sample, which has around 100,000 distinct CDR3 sequences, 6.5% to 9% seen once. The CDR3 extends over 13 amino acids. Germline V gene lookup returns CDR1 MNHEY and CDR2 SMNVEV (reference sequence). The V and J ends lost 3 bases and 4 bases respectively, with 8 bases between them. This clonotype was detected many times. Its specificity is unknown. Study-level results: Detected again after the booster were most primary-vaccination clones, at about 96% CD4 and approximately 87% CD8. The CD4 and CD8 compartments had a small share of their clonotypes in common. A weaker secondary response peaked on day 5, the primary on day 15.

The chain couples TRBV27 to TRBJ2-3, with TRBD2 as a possible D gene (5 bases). The material sequenced was CD8+ T cells sorted from PBMCs, taken 45 days after the yellow fever booster vaccination. This TCR was sampled from a man aged 25-45 years who received the YFV17D yellow fever vaccine. CDR3 DNA sequence: TGTGCCAGCAGTTTTGAGGGCCCAGATACGCAGTATTTT. It encodes CASSFEGPDTQYF.